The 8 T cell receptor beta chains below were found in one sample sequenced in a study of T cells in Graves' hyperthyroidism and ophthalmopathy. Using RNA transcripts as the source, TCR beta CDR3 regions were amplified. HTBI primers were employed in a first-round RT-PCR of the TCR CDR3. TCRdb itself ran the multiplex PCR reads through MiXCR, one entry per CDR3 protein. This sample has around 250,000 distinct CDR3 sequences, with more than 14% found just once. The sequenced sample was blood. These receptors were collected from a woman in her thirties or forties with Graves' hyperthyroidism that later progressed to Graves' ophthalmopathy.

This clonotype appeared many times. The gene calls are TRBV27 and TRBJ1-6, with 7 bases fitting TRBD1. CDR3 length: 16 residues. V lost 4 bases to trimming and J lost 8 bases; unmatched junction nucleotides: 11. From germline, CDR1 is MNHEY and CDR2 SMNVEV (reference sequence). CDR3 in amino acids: CASSYNMAGGDSPLHF. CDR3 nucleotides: TGTGCCAGCAGTTATAACATGGCAGGGGGTGATTCACCCCTCCACTTT.

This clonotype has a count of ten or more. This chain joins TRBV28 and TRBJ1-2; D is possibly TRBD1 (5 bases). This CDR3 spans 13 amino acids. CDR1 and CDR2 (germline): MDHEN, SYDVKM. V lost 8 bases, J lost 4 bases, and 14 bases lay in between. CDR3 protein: CASFHQGTYGYTF. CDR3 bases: TGTGCCAGCTTCCATCAGGGAACCTATGGCTACACCTTC.

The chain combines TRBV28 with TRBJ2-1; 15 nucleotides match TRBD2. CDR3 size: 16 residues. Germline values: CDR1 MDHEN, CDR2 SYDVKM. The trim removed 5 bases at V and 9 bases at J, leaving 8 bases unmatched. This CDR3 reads CASSAAGTSGRSEQFF. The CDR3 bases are TGTGCCAGCAGTGCAGCCGGGACTAGCGGGAGGAGTGAGCAGTTCTTC.

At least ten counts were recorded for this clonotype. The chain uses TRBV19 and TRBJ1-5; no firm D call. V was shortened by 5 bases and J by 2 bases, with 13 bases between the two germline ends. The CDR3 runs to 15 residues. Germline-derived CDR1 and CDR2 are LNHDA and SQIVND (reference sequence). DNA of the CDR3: TGTGCCAGTAGTTGGAAAGGGTCGGGCAATCAGCCCCAGCATTTT. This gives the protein CASSWKGSGNQPQHF.

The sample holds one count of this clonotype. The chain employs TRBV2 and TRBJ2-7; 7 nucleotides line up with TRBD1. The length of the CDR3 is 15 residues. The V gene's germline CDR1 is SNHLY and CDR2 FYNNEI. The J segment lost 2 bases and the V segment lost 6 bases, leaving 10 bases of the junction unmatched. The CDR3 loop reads CASRGQTASTYEQYF. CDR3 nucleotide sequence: TGTGCCAGCAGGGGACAGACTGCCTCTACCTACGAGCAGTACTTC.

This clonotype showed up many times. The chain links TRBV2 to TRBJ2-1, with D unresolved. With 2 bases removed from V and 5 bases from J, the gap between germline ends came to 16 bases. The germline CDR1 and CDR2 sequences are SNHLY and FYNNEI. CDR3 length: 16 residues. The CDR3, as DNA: TGTGCCAGCAGTGAAATCCGGCTTCGGCAACACAATGAGCAGTTCTTC. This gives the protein CASSEIRLRQHNEQFF.

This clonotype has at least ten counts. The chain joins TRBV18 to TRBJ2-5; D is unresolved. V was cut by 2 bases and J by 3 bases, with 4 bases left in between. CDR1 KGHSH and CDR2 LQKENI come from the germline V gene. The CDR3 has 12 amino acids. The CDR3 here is CASSPREETQYF. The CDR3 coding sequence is TGTGCCAGCTCACCAAGAGAAGAGACCCAGTACTTC.

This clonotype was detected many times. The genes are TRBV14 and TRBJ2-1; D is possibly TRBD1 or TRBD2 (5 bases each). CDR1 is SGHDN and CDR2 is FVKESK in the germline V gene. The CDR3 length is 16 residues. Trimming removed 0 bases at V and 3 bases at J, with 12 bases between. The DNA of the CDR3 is TGTGCCAGCAGCCAAGAGGGGGACGGATTCTACAATGAGCAGTTCTTC. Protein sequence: CASSQEGDGFYNEQFF.